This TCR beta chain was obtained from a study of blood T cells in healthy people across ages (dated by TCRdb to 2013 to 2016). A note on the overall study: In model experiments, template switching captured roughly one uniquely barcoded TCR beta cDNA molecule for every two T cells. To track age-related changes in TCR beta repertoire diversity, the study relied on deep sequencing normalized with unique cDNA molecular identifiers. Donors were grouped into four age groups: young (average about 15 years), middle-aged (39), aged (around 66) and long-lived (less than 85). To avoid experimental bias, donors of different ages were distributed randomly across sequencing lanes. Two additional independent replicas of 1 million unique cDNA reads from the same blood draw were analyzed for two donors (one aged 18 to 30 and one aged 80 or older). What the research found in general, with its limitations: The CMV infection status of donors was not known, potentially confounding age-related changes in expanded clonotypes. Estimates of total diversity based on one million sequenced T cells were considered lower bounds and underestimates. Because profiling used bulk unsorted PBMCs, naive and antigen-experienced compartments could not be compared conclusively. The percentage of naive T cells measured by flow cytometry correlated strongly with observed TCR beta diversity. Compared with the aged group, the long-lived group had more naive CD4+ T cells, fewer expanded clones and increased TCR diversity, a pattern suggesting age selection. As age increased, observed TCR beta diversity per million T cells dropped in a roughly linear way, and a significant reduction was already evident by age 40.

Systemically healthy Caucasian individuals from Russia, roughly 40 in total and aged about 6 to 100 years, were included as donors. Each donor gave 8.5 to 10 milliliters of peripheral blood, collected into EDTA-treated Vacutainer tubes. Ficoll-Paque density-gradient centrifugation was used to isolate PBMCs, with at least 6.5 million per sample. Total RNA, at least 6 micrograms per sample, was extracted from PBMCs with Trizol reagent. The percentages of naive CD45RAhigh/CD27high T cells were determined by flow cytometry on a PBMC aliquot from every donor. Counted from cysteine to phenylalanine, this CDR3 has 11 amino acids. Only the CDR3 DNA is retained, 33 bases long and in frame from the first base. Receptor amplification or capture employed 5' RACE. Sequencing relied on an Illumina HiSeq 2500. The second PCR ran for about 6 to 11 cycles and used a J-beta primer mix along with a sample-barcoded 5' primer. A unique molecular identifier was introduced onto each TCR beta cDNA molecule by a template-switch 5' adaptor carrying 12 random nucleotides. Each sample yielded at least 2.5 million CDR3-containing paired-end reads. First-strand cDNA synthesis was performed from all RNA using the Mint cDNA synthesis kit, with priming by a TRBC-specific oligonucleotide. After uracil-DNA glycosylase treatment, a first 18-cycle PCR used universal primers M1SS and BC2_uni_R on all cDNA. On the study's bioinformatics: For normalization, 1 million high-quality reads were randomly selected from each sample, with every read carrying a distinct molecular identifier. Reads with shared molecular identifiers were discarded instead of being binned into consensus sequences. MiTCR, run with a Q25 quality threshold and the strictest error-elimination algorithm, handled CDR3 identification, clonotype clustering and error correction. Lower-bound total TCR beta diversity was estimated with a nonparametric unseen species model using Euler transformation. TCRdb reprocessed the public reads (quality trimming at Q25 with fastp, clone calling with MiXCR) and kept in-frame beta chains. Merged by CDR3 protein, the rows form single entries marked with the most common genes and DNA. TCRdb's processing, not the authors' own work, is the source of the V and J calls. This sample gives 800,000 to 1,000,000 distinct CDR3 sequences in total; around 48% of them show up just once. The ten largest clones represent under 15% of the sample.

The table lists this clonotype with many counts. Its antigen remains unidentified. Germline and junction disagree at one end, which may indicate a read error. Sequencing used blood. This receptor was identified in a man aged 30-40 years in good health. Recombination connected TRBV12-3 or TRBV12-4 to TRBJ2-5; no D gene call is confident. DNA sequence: TGCGCCAGCAGCTCCCGGGAGACCCAGTACTTC. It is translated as CASSSRETQYF.